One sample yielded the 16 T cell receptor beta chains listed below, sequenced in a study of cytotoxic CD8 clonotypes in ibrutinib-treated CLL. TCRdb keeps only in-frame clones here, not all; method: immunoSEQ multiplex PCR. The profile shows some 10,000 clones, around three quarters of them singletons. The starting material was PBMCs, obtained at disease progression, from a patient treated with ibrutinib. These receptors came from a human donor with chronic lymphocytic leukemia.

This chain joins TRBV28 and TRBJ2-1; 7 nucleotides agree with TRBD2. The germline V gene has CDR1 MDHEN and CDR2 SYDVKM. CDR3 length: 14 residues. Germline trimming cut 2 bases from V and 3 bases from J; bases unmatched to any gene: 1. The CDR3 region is CASSLAGDYNEQFF. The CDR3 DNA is TGTGCCAGCAGTTTAGCGGGAGACTACAATGAGCAGTTCTTC.

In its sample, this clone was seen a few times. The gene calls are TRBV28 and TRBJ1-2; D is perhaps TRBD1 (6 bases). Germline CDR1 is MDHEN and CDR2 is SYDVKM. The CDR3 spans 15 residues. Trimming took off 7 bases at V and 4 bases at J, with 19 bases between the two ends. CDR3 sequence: CASTNSGSRGYGYTF. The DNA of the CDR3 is TGTGCCAGCACCAATTCAGGATCCAGGGGCTATGGCTACACCTTC.

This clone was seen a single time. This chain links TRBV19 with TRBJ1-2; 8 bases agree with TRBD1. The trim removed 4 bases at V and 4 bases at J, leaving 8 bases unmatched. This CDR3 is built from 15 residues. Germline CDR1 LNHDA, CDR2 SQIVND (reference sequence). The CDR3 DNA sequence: TGTGCCAGTAGTACACAAAAGACAGGGGCCTATGGCTACACCTTC. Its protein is CASSTQKTGAYGYTF.

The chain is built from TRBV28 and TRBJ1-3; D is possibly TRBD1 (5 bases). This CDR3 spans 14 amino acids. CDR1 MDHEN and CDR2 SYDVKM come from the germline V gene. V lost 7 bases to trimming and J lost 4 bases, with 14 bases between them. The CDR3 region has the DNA TGTGCCAGCAATGACCCGGGGCAGGGAAACACCATATATTTT. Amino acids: CASNDPGQGNTIYF.

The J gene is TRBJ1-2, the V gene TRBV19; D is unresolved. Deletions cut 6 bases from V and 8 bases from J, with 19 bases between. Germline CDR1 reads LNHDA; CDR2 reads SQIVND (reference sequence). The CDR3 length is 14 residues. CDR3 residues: CASRQPGAVLGYTF. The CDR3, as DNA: TGTGCCAGTAGACAGCCGGGTGCTGTATTAGGCTACACCTTC.

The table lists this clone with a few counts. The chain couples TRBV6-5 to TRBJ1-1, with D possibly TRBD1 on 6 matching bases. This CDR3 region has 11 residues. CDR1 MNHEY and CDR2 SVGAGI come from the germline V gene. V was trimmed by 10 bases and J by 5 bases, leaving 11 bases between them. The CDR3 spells CATKGGTEAFF. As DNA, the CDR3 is TGTGCCACCAAAGGGGGAACTGAAGCTTTCTTT.

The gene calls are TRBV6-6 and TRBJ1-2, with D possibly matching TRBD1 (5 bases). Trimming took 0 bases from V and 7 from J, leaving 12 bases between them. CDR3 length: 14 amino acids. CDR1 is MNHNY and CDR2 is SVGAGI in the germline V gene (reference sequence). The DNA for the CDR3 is TGTGCCAGCAGTTACTCGGGCATCCAGGGTGGCTACACCTTC. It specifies CASSYSGIQGGYTF.

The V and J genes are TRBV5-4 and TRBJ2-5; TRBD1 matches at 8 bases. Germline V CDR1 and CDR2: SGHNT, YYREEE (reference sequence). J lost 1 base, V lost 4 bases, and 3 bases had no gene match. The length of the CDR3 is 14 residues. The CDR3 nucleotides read TGTGCCAGCAGCATAACAGGGGGCCAAGAGACCCAGTACTTC. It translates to CASSITGGQETQYF.

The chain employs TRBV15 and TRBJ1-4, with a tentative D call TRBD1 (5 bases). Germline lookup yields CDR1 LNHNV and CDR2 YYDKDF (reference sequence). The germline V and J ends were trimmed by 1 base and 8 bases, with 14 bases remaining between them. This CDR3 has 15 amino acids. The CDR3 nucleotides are TGTGCCACCAGCAGAGGAAGGGCACAGGCGGAAAAACTGTTTTTT. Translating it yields CATSRGRAQAEKLFF.

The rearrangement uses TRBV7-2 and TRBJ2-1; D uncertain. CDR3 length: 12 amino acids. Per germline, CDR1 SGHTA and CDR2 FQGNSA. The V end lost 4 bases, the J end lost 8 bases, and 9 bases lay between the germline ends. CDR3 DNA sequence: TGTGCCAGCAGCTCCGCTGGCCATGAGCAGTTCTTC. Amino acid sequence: CASSSAGHEQFF.

The CDR3, as DNA: TGCGCCAGCAGCCAAGAAGGGTCTAGGGGAAATGTCGATACGCAGTATTTT. Its translation: CASSQEGSRGNVDTQYF. The J gene is TRBJ2-3, the V gene TRBV4-1, with D perhaps matching TRBD1 (5 bases). Germline values: CDR1 MGHRA, CDR2 YSYEKL. Trimming shortened V by 0 bases and J by 6 bases, and 19 bases separated the two germline ends. The CDR3 consists of 17 residues.

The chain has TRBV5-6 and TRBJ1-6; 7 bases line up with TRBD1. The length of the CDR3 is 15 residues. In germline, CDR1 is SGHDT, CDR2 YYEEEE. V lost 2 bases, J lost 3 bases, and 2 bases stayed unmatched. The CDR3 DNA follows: TGTGCCAGCAGCTTTAGACAGGGCTATAATTCACCCCTCCACTTT. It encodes CASSFRQGYNSPLHF.

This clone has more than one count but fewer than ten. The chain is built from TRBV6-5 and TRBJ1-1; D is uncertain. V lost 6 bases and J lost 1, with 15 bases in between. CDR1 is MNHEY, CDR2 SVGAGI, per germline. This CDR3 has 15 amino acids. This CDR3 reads CASRTPGSANTEAFF. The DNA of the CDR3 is TGTGCCAGCAGGACCCCTGGATCGGCGAACACTGAAGCTTTCTTT.

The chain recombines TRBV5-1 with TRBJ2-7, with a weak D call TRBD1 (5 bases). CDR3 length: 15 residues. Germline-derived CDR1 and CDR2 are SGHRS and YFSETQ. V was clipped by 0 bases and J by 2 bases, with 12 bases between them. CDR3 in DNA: TGCGCCAGCAGCTTGGCCAGGGCATACCCCTACGAGCAGTACTTC. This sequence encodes CASSLARAYPYEQYF.

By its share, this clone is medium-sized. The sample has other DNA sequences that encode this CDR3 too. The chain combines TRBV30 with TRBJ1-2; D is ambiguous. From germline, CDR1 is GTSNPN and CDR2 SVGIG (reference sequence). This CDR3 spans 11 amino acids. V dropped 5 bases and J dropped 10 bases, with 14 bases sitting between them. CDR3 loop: CAWFYINDYTF. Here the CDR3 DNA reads TGTGCCTGGTTCTACATAAACGACTACACCTTC.

The CDR3 nucleotides are TGCAGTGCTAGTTTAGGCAGCCGCTACACCTTC. Translated, it gives CSASLGSRYTF. This chain connects TRBV20-1 to TRBJ1-2; the D is unclear. CDR3 length equals 11 residues. The V gene's germline CDR1 is DFQATT and CDR2 SNEGSKA (reference sequence). V was cut by 3 bases and J by 9 bases, with 11 bases left in between.